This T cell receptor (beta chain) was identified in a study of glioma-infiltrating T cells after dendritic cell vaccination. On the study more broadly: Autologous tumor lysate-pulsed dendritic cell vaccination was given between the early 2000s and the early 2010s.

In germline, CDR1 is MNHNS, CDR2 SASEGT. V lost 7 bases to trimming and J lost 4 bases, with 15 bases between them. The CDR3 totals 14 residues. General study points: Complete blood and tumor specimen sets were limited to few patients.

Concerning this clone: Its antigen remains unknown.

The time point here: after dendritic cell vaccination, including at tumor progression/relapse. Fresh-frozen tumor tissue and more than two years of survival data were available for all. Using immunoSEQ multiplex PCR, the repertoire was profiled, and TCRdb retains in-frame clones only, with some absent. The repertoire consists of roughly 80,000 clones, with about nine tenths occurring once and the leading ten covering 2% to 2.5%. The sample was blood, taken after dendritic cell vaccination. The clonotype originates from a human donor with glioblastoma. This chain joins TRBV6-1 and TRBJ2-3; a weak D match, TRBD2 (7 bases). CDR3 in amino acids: CASIYGGPADTQYF. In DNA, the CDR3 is TGTGCCAGCATATACGGGGGGCCGGCAGATACGCAGTATTTT.